This T cell receptor beta chain derives from a study of glioma-infiltrating T cells after dendritic cell vaccination. About the study: Monocyte-derived dendritic cells, cultured less than 9 days with IL-4 and GM-CSF, were pulsed with autologous tumor lysate. Three intradermal dendritic cell vaccine injections were given every two weeks.

Stated time point: after dendritic cell vaccination, including at tumor progression/relapse. None of the glioblastoma patients had an isocitrate dehydrogenase mutation. Germline lookup yields CDR1 SGHTA and CDR2 FQGTGA. Trimming left V 4 bases short and J 4 bases short, with 12 bases between. This CDR3 is 14 amino acids long. TCRdb keeps only in-frame clones here, not all; method: immunoSEQ multiplex PCR. This table has fewer than 85,000 clones, about nine tenths appearing once. The TCR was taken from a human donor with glioblastoma. The sample was blood, taken after dendritic cell vaccination. The chain is built from TRBV7-3 and TRBJ2-3, with D perhaps TRBD2 (6 bases). The CDR3 loop reads CASSSAGGADTQYF. The CDR3 DNA sequence: TGTGCCAGCAGCTCTGCCGGAGGGGCAGATACGCAGTATTTT.